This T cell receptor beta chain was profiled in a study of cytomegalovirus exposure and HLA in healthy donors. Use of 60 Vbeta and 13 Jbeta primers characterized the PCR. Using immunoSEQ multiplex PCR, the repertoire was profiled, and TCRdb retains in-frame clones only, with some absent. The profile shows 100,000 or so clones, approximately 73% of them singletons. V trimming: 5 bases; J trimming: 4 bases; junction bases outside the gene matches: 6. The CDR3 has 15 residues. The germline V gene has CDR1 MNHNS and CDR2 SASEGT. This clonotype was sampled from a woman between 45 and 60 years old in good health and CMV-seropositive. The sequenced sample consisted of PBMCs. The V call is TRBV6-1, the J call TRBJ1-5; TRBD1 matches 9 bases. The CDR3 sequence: CASSFGQGRNQPQHF. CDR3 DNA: TGTGCCAGCAGTTTTGGACAGGGGAGGAATCAGCCCCAGCATTTT.